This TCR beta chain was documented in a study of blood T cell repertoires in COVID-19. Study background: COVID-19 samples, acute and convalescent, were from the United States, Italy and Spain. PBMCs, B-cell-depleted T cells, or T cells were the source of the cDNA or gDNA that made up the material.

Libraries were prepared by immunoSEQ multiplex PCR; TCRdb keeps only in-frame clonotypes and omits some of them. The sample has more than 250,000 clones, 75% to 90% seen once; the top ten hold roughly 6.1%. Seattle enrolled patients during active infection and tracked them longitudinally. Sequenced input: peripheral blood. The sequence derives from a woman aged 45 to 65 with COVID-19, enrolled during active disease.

For the CDR3, the DNA is TGTGCCAGCAGCAGACGGACAGGGCACTACGAGCAGTACTTC. Amino acids: CASSRRTGHYEQYF. The chain uses TRBV6-1 and TRBJ2-7; TRBD1 matches 8 bases. The CDR3 runs 14 residues. The V gene's germline CDR1 is MNHNS and CDR2 SASEGT. The V and J ends lost 6 bases and 3 bases, in that order; junction bases with no gene match: 7.